The clone carrying this TCR beta chain was found a few times. These data are taken from a study of blood T cell repertoires in COVID-19. The wider study: Sources were T cells, B-cell-depleted T cells, or PBMCs; the material itself was cDNA or gDNA.

Germline V gene data show CDR1 as GTSNPN and CDR2 as SVGIG (reference sequence). This CDR3 contains 13 residues. The V end was cut by 2 bases, the J end by 3 bases, with 10 bases between. Methods used by the authors: Amplification of reference gene primers was used by the study to estimate nucleated cell counts. Some clones are missing from TCRdb's copy, which holds only in-frame ones; the method was immunoSEQ multiplex PCR. V and J calls plus clone size are reproduced from that table; the DNA served to infer D and trimming. This sample yields approximately 270,000 clones, of which just under 85% are seen a single time; roughly 10% belongs to the top ten.

What was sequenced was peripheral blood. This chain uses TRBV30 with TRBJ1-2, with D possibly matching TRBD1 (5 bases). The clonotype originates from an elderly man with acute or convalescent COVID-19. CDR3 DNA: TGTGCCTGGAGTCTGGACAATTACTATGGCTACACCTTC. Translation gives CAWSLDNYYGYTF.